Each of the 3 T cell receptor beta chains below was sequenced from the same sample in a study of graft-versus-host responses after intestinal transplantation. These receptors have no known antigen. TCRdb keeps only in-frame clones here, not all; method: immunoSEQ multiplex PCR. The sample lists tens of thousands of clones; over 80% were seen once. Sequences were derived from unstimulated CD8+ T cells sorted from spleen or lymph node cells, sampled before intestinal transplant. The receptors here all came from a human donor who received an intestinal transplant.

Details on this clone: The junction differs from germline at one of its ends, possibly a read error. The chain combines TRBV29-1 with TRBJ2-1, with D perhaps TRBD1 (5 bases). Germline CDR1 and CDR2: SQVTM and ANQGSEA. The CDR3 loop spans 15 amino acids. The CDR3 DNA reads TGCAGCGTCGAAGACAGTGGCCTTTCCTACAATGAGCAGTTCTTC. Protein product: CSVEDSGLSYNEQFF.

The rearrangement links TRBV14 to TRBJ1-3; TRBD1 might be the D (5 bases). CDR1 and CDR2 from the germline V gene are SGHDN and FVKESK. The V end was cut by 4 bases, the J end by 0 bases, with 10 bases between. This CDR3 spans 15 amino acids. In DNA form, the CDR3 reads TGTGCCAGCAGCCTAGGGGTCAACTCTGGAAACACCATATATTTT. It specifies CASSLGVNSGNTIYF.

The rearrangement links TRBV9 to TRBJ1-2, with TRBD1 identical over 9 bases. The CDR3 covers 14 residues. CDR1 and CDR2 (germline): SGDLS, YYNGEE. V lost 0 bases and J lost 8; bases outside the gene matches: 5. In DNA, the CDR3 is TGTGCCAGCAGCGTAGGCCGACAGGGGGGAGGCTACACCTTC. Its translation: CASSVGRQGGGYTF.